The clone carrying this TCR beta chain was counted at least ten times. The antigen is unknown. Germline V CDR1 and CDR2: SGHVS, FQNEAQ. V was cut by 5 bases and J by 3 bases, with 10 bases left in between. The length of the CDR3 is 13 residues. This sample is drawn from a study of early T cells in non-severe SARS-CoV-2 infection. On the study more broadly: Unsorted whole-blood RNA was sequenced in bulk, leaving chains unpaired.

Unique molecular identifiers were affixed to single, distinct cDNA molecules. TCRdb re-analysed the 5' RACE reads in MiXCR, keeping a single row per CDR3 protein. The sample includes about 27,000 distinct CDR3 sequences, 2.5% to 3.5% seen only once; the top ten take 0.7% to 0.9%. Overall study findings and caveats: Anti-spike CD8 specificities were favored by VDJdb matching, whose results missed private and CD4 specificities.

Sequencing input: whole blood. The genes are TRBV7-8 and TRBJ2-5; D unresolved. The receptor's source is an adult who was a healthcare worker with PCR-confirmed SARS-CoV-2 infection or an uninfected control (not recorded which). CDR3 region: CASSLLPKETQYF. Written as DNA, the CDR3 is TGTGCCAGCAGCCTTCTCCCCAAAGAGACCCAGTACTTC.